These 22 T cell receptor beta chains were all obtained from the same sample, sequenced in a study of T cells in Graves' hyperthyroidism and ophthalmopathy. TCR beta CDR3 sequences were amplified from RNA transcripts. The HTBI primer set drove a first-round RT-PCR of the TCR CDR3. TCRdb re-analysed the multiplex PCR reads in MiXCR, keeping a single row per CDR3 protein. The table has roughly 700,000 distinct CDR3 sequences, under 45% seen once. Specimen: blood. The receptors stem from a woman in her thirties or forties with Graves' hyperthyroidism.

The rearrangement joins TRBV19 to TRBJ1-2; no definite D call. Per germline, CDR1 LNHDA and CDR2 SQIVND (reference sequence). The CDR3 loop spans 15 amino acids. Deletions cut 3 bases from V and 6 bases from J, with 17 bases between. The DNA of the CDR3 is TGTGCCAGTAGTATGTCTAAGGCAGCTGTACATGGCTACACCTTC. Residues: CASSMSKAAVHGYTF.

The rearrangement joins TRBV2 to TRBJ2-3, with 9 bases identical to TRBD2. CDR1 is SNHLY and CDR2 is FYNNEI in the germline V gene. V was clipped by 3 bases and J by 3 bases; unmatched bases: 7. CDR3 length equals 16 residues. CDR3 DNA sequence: TGTGCCAGCAGTGAGGGTACTAGCGGGCAAACAGATACGCAGTATTTT. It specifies CASSEGTSGQTDTQYF.

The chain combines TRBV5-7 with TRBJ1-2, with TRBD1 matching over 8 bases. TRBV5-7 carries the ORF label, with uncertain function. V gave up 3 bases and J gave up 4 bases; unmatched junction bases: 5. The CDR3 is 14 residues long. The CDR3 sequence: CASSSTGTGYGYTF. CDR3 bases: TGTGCCAGCAGCTCTACAGGGACAGGCTATGGCTACACCTTC.

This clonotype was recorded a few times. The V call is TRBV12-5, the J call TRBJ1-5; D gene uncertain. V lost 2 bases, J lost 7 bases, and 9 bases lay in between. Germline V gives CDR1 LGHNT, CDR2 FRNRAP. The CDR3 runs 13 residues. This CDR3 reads CASGLPPIQPQHF. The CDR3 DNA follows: TGTGCTAGTGGTTTGCCCCCCATCCAGCCCCAGCATTTT.

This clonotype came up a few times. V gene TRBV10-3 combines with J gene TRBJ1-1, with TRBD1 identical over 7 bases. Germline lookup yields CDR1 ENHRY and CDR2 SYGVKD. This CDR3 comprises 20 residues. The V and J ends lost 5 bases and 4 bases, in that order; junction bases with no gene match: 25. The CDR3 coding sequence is TGTGCCATCAGTCGAATAGGAATTACAGGGGACCCCGGAGGGATCACTGAAGCTTTCTTT. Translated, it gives CAISRIGITGDPGGITEAFF.

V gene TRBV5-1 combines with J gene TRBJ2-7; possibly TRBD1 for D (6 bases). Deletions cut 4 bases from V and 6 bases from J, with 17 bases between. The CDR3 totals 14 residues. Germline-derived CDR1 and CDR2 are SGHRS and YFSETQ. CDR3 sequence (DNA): TGCGCCAGCAGCCGAACAGGGATAATGGCCGAGCAGTACTTC. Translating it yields CASSRTGIMAEQYF.

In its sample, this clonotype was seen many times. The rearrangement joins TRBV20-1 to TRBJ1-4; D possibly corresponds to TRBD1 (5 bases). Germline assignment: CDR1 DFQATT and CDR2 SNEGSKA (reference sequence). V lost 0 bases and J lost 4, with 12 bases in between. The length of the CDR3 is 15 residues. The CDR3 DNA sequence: TGCAGTGCTAGAGATACGGGAAGGGGTAATGAAAAACTGTTTTTT. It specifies CSARDTGRGNEKLFF.

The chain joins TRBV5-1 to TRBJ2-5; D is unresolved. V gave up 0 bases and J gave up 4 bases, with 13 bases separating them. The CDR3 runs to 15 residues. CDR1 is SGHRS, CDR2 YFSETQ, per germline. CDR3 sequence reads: CASSLGSTKGETQYF. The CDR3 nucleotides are TGCGCCAGCAGCTTGGGGAGCACTAAAGGAGAGACCCAGTACTTC.

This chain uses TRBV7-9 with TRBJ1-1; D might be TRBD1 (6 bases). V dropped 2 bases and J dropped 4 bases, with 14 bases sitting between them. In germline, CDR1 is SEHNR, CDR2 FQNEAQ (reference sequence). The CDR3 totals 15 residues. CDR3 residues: CASSLSGVDGTEAFF. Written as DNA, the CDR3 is TGTGCCAGCAGCTTATCAGGGGTAGATGGCACTGAAGCTTTCTTT.

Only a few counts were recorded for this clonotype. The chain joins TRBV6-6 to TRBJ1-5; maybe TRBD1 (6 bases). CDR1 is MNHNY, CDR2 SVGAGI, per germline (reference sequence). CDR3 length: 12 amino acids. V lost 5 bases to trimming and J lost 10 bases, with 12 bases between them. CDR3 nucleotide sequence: TGTGCCAGCAGTCGGACAGACAGACCCCAGCATTTT. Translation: CASSRTDRPQHF.

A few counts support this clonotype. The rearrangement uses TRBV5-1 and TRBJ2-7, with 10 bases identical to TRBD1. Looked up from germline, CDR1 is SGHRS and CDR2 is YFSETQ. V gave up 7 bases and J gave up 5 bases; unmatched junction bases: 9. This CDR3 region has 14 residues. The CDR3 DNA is TGCGCCAGCCGGCCGGGACAGGGGTTGCACGAGCAGTACTTC. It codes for CASRPGQGLHEQYF.

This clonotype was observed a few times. Written as DNA, the CDR3 is TGCGCCAGCAGCCCGTACACAGGGGGCATTGGCTACACCTTC. Residues: CASSPYTGGIGYTF. The rearrangement joins TRBV5-1 to TRBJ1-2; 9 bases are a match to TRBD1. The trim removed 4 bases at V and 7 bases at J, leaving 8 bases unmatched. The germline V gene has CDR1 SGHRS and CDR2 YFSETQ. The CDR3 contains 14 residues.

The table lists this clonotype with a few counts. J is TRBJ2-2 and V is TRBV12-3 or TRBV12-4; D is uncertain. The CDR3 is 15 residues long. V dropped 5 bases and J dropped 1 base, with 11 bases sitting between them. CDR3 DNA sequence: TGTGCCAGCAGTACCTGGACGAGGAACACCGGGGAGCTGTTTTTT. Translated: CASSTWTRNTGELFF.

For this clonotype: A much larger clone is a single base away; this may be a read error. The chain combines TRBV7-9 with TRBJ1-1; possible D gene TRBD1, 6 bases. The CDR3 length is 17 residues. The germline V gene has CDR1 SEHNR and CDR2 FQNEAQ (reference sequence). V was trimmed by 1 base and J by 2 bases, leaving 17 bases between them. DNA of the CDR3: TGTGCCAGCAGCTTAGAAGGGGGGCGGGGCCGTAACACTGAAGCTTTCTTT. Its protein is CASSLEGGRGRNTEAFF.

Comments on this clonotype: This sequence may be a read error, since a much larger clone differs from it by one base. CDR3 sequence reads: CAIRGWEETQYF. DNA of the CDR3: TGTGCCATCAGGGGTTGGGAAGAGACCCAGTACTTC. The rearrangement links TRBV10-3 to TRBJ2-5, with unresolved D. There are 12 residues in the CDR3. Germline values: CDR1 ENHRY, CDR2 SYGVKD. With 6 bases removed from V and 3 bases from J, the gap between germline ends came to 8 bases.

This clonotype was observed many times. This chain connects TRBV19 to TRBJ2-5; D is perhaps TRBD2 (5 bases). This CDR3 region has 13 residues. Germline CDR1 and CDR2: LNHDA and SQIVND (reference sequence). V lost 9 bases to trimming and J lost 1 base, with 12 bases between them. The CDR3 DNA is TGTGCCAGCCAGGACTCAACCCAAGAGACCCAGTACTTC. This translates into CASQDSTQETQYF.

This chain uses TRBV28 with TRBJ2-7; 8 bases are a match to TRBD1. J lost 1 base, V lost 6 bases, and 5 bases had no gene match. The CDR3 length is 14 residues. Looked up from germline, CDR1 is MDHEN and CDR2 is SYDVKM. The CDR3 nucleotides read TGTGCCAGCAGGAGGAGGACAGGGTCCTACGAGCAGTACTTC. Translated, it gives CASRRRTGSYEQYF.

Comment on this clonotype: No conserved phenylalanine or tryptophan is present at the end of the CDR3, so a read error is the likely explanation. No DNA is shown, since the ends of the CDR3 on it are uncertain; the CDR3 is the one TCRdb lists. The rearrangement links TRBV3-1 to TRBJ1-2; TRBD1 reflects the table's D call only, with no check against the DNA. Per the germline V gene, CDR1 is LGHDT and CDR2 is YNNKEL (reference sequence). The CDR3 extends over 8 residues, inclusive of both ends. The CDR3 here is CASSQDNR.

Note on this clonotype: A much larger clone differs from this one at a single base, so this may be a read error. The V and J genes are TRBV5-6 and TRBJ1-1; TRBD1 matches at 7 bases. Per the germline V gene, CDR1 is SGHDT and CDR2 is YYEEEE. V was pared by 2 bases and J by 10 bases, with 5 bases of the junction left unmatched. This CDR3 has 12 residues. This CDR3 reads CASSFSGTVAFF. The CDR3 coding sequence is TGTGCCAGCAGCTTCTCCGGGACAGTAGCTTTCTTT.

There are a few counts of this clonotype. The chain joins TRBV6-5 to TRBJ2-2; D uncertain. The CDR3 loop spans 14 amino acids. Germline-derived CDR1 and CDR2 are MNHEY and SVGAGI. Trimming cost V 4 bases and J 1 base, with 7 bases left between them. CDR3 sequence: CASSWYMNTGELFF. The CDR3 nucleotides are TGTGCCAGCAGTTGGTATATGAACACCGGGGAGCTGTTTTTT.

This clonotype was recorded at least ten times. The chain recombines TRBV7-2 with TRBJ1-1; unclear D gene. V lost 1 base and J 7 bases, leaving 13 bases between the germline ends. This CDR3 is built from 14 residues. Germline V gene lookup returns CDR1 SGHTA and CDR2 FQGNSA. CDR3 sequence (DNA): TGTGCCAGCAGCTTAGAGCCGGCAGTTCATGAAGCTTTCTTT. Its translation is CASSLEPAVHEAFF.

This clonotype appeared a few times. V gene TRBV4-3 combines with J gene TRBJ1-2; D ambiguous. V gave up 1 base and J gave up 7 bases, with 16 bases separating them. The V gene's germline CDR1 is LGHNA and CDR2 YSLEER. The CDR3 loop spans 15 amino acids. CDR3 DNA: TGCGCCAGCAGCCAAGTGGATGCCGGGTTGGGTGGCTACACCTTC. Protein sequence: CASSQVDAGLGGYTF.